This T cell receptor beta chain derives from a study of CD4 T cells in relation to SARS-CoV-2 and coronaviruses. The germline CDR1 and CDR2 sequences are SGHRS and YFSETQ. Between the trimmed V and J ends, which lost 0 bases and 3 bases, there was a span of 12 bases. CDR3 length: 16 residues. This table comes from immunoSEQ multiplex PCR, and its TCRdb copy is limited to in-frame clones, with some not included. Among tens of thousands of clones, just over 90% were seen once, and the ten largest hold roughly 0.4%. J is TRBJ2-2 and V is TRBV5-1; no reliable D call. The sample consisted of naive CD4+ T cells from PBMCs. Subset defined: naive CD4+ T cells isolated by negative enrichment. The receptor was derived from an adult with COVID-19. In nucleotides, the CDR3 is TGCGCCAGCAGCTTGGGCCCCTACGGCTACACCGGGGAGCTGTTTTTT. Protein sequence: CASSLGPYGYTGELFF.